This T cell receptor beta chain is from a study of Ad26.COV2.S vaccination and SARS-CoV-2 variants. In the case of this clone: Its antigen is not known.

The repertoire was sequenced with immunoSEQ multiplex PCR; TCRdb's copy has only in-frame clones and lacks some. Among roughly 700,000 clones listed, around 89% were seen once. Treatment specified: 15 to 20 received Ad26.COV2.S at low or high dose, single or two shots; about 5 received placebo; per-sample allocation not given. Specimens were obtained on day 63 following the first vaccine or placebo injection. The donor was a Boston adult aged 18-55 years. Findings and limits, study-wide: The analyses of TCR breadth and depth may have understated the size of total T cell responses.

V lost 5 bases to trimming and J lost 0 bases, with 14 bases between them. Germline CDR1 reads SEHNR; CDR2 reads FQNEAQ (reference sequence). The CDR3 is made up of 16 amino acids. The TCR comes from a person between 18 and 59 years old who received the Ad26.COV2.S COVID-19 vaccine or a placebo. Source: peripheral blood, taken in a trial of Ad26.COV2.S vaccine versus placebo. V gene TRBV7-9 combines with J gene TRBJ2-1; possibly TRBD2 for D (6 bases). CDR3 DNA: TGTGCCAGCAGCACTTGGAGGGCTCTCTCCTACAATGAGCAGTTCTTC. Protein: CASSTWRALSYNEQFF.